Listed below are T cell receptor beta chains from one sample, sequenced in a study of T-cell memory formation after mild COVID-19. TCRdb itself ran the 5' RACE reads through MiXCR, one entry per CDR3 protein. The sample includes 110,000 to 150,000 distinct CDR3 sequences, almost 25% of them seen just once. Material: PBMCs or a T cell subset sorted from them (not recorded which). Source of these receptors: an adult woman who had mild COVID-19 (a few samples of this study predate the infection). Cell type and time point are not known. The CDR3 runs from the conserved cysteine through the conserved F or W. Each record gives: clone size, V gene, D gene, J gene, CDR3 DNA, CDR3 protein. A D gene is named only where the DNA matches it firmly. Size tells how often a clone was seen (once, few, many) or the class of an expanded clone, and some rows leave it out.

abundance: -; v_gene: TRBV5-5; d_gene: -; j_gene: TRBJ1-1; CDR3nt: TGTGCCAGCAGCTTGACGGTGCGGAGCACTGAAGCTTTCTTT; CDR3aa: CASSLTVRSTEAFF
abundance: -; v_gene: TRBV15; d_gene: -; j_gene: TRBJ2-3; CDR3nt: TGTGCCACCAGCAGAGAGCTTCGAGACCTCACAGATACGCAGTATTTT; CDR3aa: CATSRELRDLTDTQYF
abundance: -; v_gene: TRBV27; d_gene: -; j_gene: TRBJ2-6; CDR3nt: TGTGCCAGCAGCCGCTCCGCTGGGGCCAACGTCCTGACTTTC; CDR3aa: CASSRSAGANVLTF
abundance: few; v_gene: TRBV7-6; d_gene: -; j_gene: TRBJ2-3; CDR3nt: TGTGCCAGCAGCTTAGACGTAAGCACAGATACGCAGTATTTT; CDR3aa: CASSLDVSTDTQYF
abundance: few; v_gene: TRBV5-1; d_gene: TRBD1; j_gene: TRBJ2-1; CDR3nt: TGCGCCAGCAGCGCGGGACAGGGTTTGGATGAGCAGTTCTTC; CDR3aa: CASSAGQGLDEQFF
abundance: -; v_gene: TRBV19; d_gene: TRBD2; j_gene: TRBJ2-7; CDR3nt: TGTGCCAGTAGTATGGGGGGGGGATTTTCCTACGAGCAGTACTTC; CDR3aa: CASSMGGGFSYEQYF
abundance: -; v_gene: TRBV5-8; d_gene: -; j_gene: TRBJ1-1; CDR3nt: TGTGCCAGCAGCTTCCAGTATTTGGGGAACACTGAAGCTTTCTTT; CDR3aa: CASSFQYLGNTEAFF
abundance: few; v_gene: TRBV24-1; d_gene: TRBD1; j_gene: TRBJ1-4; CDR3nt: TGTGCCACCAGTGATTCAACAGGGGGCCGAGGTGAAAAACTGTTTTTT; CDR3aa: CATSDSTGGRGEKLFF
abundance: few; v_gene: TRBV3-1; d_gene: -; j_gene: TRBJ1-2; CDR3nt: TGTGCCAGCAGCCACGGGGTCAGAAGGCCCGCTAACTATGGCTACACCTTC; CDR3aa: CASSHGVRRPANYGYTF
abundance: once; v_gene: TRBV27; d_gene: -; j_gene: TRBJ2-3; CDR3nt: TGTGCCAGCAGTTTATCGATTTGGGGGACAGATACGCAGTATTTT; CDR3aa: CASSLSIWGTDTQYF
abundance: -; v_gene: TRBV7-9; d_gene: -; j_gene: TRBJ1-5; CDR3nt: TGTGCCAGCAGCGCCGGGGGGTGGAATCAGCCCCAGCATTTT; CDR3aa: CASSAGGWNQPQHF
abundance: -; v_gene: TRBV7-7; d_gene: TRBD2; j_gene: TRBJ2-2; CDR3nt: TGTGCCAGCAGCCCGGCAGTAGCGGGGGGGAACACCGGGGAGCTGTTTTTT; CDR3aa: CASSPAVAGGNTGELFF
abundance: few; v_gene: TRBV7-8; d_gene: -; j_gene: TRBJ2-2; CDR3nt: TGTGCCAGCAGACCTACTCATGGAACCGGGGAGCTGTTTTTT; CDR3aa: CASRPTHGTGELFF
abundance: -; v_gene: TRBV20-1; d_gene: -; j_gene: TRBJ2-1; CDR3nt: TGCAGTGCCCGAATACCTACCTACAATGAGCAGTTCTTC; CDR3aa: CSARIPTYNEQFF
abundance: few; v_gene: TRBV11-3; d_gene: -; j_gene: TRBJ2-7; CDR3nt: TGTGCCAGCAGCTACAGGTCCTACGAGCAGTACTTC; CDR3aa: CASSYRSYEQYF
abundance: few; v_gene: TRBV20-1; d_gene: -; j_gene: TRBJ2-4; CDR3nt: TGCAGTGCTAGACACCTAGCCAAAAACATTCAGTACTTC; CDR3aa: CSARHLAKNIQYF
abundance: few; v_gene: TRBV7-9; d_gene: -; j_gene: TRBJ2-7; CDR3nt: TGTGCCAGCAGCGACCGGCCCCCAGACTATACCGGCGAGCAGTACTTC; CDR3aa: CASSDRPPDYTGEQYF
abundance: few; v_gene: TRBV2; d_gene: TRBD1; j_gene: TRBJ2-3; CDR3nt: TGTGCCTGGGACAGGGGGACAGATACGCAGTATTTT; CDR3aa: CAWDRGTDTQYF
abundance: few; v_gene: TRBV24-1; d_gene: TRBD2; j_gene: TRBJ2-1; CDR3nt: TGTGCCACCGGAGGCGGGGGGAAGAATGAGCAGTTCTTC; CDR3aa: CATGGGGKNEQFF
abundance: -; v_gene: TRBV13; d_gene: -; j_gene: TRBJ2-2; CDR3nt: TGTGCCAGCAGCTCATGGGACGATTTGGCGGCTGATAAGAACACCGGGGAGCTGTTTTTT; CDR3aa: CASSSWDDLAADKNTGELFF
abundance: few; v_gene: TRBV6-5; d_gene: -; j_gene: TRBJ2-1; CDR3nt: TGTGCCAGCAGTACCCGGGGACGGAGCTCCTACAATGAGCAGTTCTTC; CDR3aa: CASSTRGRSSYNEQFF
abundance: many; v_gene: TRBV7-9; d_gene: -; j_gene: TRBJ2-1; CDR3nt: TGTGCCAGCAGCCCCGCAGAAGGGGACTACAATGAGCAGTTCTTC; CDR3aa: CASSPAEGDYNEQFF
abundance: many; v_gene: TRBV27; d_gene: -; j_gene: TRBJ2-5; CDR3nt: TGTGCCAGCAGTTTTCGGGAAGGCGGGGAGACCCAGTACTTC; CDR3aa: CASSFREGGETQYF
abundance: -; v_gene: TRBV9; d_gene: TRBD1; j_gene: TRBJ2-7; CDR3nt: TGTGCCAGCAGCGTAGCCCAGGGGGCTTACGAGCAGTACTTC; CDR3aa: CASSVAQGAYEQYF
abundance: few; v_gene: TRBV6-2/TRBV6-3; d_gene: TRBD1; j_gene: TRBJ1-5; CDR3nt: TGTGCCAGCAGTTACACAGGGACAGGGGTGCAGCCCCAGCATTTT; CDR3aa: CASSYTGTGVQPQHF
abundance: -; v_gene: TRBV4-2; d_gene: -; j_gene: TRBJ1-2; CDR3nt: TGTGCCAGCAGCCAAAAGGACAGCTATGGCTACACCTTC; CDR3aa: CASSQKDSYGYTF
abundance: -; v_gene: TRBV7-9; d_gene: -; j_gene: TRBJ2-3; CDR3nt: TGTGCCAGCAGCCCGAGGTACGCGTCAGATACGCAGTATTTT; CDR3aa: CASSPRYASDTQYF
abundance: -; v_gene: TRBV6-2/TRBV6-3; d_gene: -; j_gene: TRBJ1-1; CDR3nt: TGTGCCAGCGCCGACGGGGGTTGGACTGAAGCTTTCTTT; CDR3aa: CASADGGWTEAFF
abundance: -; v_gene: TRBV6-5; d_gene: -; j_gene: TRBJ1-1; CDR3nt: TGTGCCAGCAGTTACTCGAGCGGGATCGGGGCTGAAGCTTTCTTT; CDR3aa: CASSYSSGIGAEAFF
abundance: few; v_gene: TRBV27; d_gene: -; j_gene: TRBJ1-4; CDR3nt: TGTGCCAGCAGTTTATCTTACCCGGGACGGGATGAAAAACTGTTTTTT; CDR3aa: CASSLSYPGRDEKLFF
abundance: few; v_gene: TRBV20-1; d_gene: -; j_gene: TRBJ1-5; CDR3nt: TGCAGTGCCACAGACTATCCTGTAAATCAGCCCCAGCATTTT; CDR3aa: CSATDYPVNQPQHF
abundance: -; v_gene: TRBV19; d_gene: TRBD1; j_gene: TRBJ1-1; CDR3nt: TGTGCCAGTAGTATTGCGGACAGGGGTGACACTGAAGCTTTCTTT; CDR3aa: CASSIADRGDTEAFF
abundance: -; v_gene: TRBV15; d_gene: -; j_gene: TRBJ1-4; CDR3nt: TGTGCCACCAGCAGAGTGGGCCCGTCTGGGGAAAAACTGTTTTTT; CDR3aa: CATSRVGPSGEKLFF
abundance: few; v_gene: TRBV10-3; d_gene: -; j_gene: TRBJ2-1; CDR3nt: TGTGCCATCAGTGATCCCGAGGGCCGCTCCTACAATGAGCAGTTCTTC; CDR3aa: CAISDPEGRSYNEQFF
abundance: -; v_gene: TRBV6-2/TRBV6-3; d_gene: TRBD1; j_gene: TRBJ2-7; CDR3nt: TGTGCCAGCAGGGGCGTGGACAGGGCCTACGAGCAGTACTTC; CDR3aa: CASRGVDRAYEQYF
abundance: -; v_gene: TRBV12-3/TRBV12-4; d_gene: TRBD1; j_gene: TRBJ2-4; CDR3nt: TGTGCCAGCAGGCTAGGGACAGAACTAGCCAAAAACATTCAGTACTTC; CDR3aa: CASRLGTELAKNIQYF
abundance: -; v_gene: TRBV5-1; d_gene: -; j_gene: TRBJ2-7; CDR3nt: TGCGCCAGCAGTTCTTATCGGGACTACGAGCAGTACTTC; CDR3aa: CASSSYRDYEQYF
abundance: -; v_gene: TRBV29-1; d_gene: TRBD1; j_gene: TRBJ2-1; CDR3nt: TGCAGCGGGGGACAGGGTATCTACAATGAGCAGTTCTTC; CDR3aa: CSGGQGIYNEQFF
abundance: -; v_gene: TRBV27; d_gene: -; j_gene: TRBJ2-7; CDR3nt: TGTGCCAGCAGTTTATCGGGCAGGGGCTACGAGCAGTACTTC; CDR3aa: CASSLSGRGYEQYF
abundance: many; v_gene: TRBV7-6; d_gene: TRBD1; j_gene: TRBJ2-7; CDR3nt: TGTGCCAGCAGCTATCGTCCGGGACAGGATTACGAGCAGTACTTC; CDR3aa: CASSYRPGQDYEQYF
abundance: -; v_gene: TRBV5-1; d_gene: -; j_gene: TRBJ1-1; CDR3nt: TGCGCCAGCAGCTTGGGGCAGGCAAACACTGAAGCTTTCTTT; CDR3aa: CASSLGQANTEAFF
abundance: -; v_gene: TRBV20-1; d_gene: TRBD2; j_gene: TRBJ2-7; CDR3nt: TGCAGTGCGCGAACTAGCGGCTCCTACGGGCAGTACTTC; CDR3aa: CSARTSGSYGQYF
abundance: -; v_gene: TRBV27; d_gene: -; j_gene: TRBJ1-1; CDR3nt: TGTGCCAGCAGTTTAGCTGTCGGGGCACGGGGTGAAGCTTTCTTT; CDR3aa: CASSLAVGARGEAFF
abundance: -; v_gene: TRBV24-1; d_gene: -; j_gene: TRBJ2-1; CDR3nt: TGTGCCACCAGTGATCGGCGACTTCCTAGCGCTGAGCAGTTCTTC; CDR3aa: CATSDRRLPSAEQFF
abundance: few; v_gene: TRBV20-1; d_gene: TRBD2; j_gene: TRBJ2-7; CDR3nt: TGCAGTGCTAGTGAAGTGGGACTAGCGGGAAGCGAGCAGTACTTC; CDR3aa: CSASEVGLAGSEQYF
abundance: medium-sized; v_gene: TRBV20-1; d_gene: -; j_gene: TRBJ2-1; CDR3nt: TGCAGTGCTAGAGTTAAGGATAATGAGCAGTTCTTC; CDR3aa: CSARVKDNEQFF
abundance: -; v_gene: TRBV29-1; d_gene: -; j_gene: TRBJ1-5; CDR3nt: TGCAGCGTTGCCCGGGAGGGGGATCAGCCCCAGCATTTT; CDR3aa: CSVAREGDQPQHF
abundance: -; v_gene: TRBV5-1; d_gene: TRBD2; j_gene: TRBJ2-2; CDR3nt: TGCGCCAGCAGCTTCCCCAATCTAAGCGGGGGGGCGAACACCGGGGAGCTGTTTTTT; CDR3aa: CASSFPNLSGGANTGELFF
abundance: few; v_gene: TRBV11-2; d_gene: TRBD2; j_gene: TRBJ2-3; CDR3nt: TGTGCCAGCAGCTTATTTCCAGCGGGGAGCACAGATACGCAGTATTTT; CDR3aa: CASSLFPAGSTDTQYF
abundance: -; v_gene: TRBV3-1; d_gene: -; j_gene: TRBJ2-1; CDR3nt: TGTGCCAGAAGCCAAGAATGGGAACAGATGAGCTCCTACAATGAGCAGTTCTTC; CDR3aa: CARSQEWEQMSSYNEQFF
abundance: -; v_gene: TRBV7-9; d_gene: -; j_gene: TRBJ2-6; CDR3nt: TGTGCCAGCAGCCCAACCCAGGCTACTGGGGCCAACGTCCTGACTTTC; CDR3aa: CASSPTQATGANVLTF
abundance: -; v_gene: TRBV19; d_gene: TRBD2; j_gene: TRBJ2-2; CDR3nt: TGTGCCAGTAGTATAGTCGGGGGGACCGGGGAGCTGTTTTTT; CDR3aa: CASSIVGGTGELFF
abundance: -; v_gene: TRBV20-1; d_gene: -; j_gene: TRBJ1-1; CDR3nt: TGCAGTGCTAGATCCCGGGGTAGAGGCACTGAAGCTTTCTTT; CDR3aa: CSARSRGRGTEAFF
abundance: -; v_gene: TRBV7-9; d_gene: -; j_gene: TRBJ2-7; CDR3nt: TGTGCCAGCAGCTTAGGGAACCAGGAGCAGTACTTC; CDR3aa: CASSLGNQEQYF
abundance: -; v_gene: TRBV5-5; d_gene: TRBD2; j_gene: TRBJ2-3; CDR3nt: TGTGCCAGCAGCTTGGATTCTAGCGGGAGAATCCCAGATACGCAGTATTTT; CDR3aa: CASSLDSSGRIPDTQYF
abundance: -; v_gene: TRBV4-2; d_gene: -; j_gene: TRBJ2-4; CDR3nt: TGTGCCAGCAGCCAAGGGCTGAGTAATCGGAACATTCAGTACTTC; CDR3aa: CASSQGLSNRNIQYF
abundance: few; v_gene: TRBV7-2; d_gene: TRBD1; j_gene: TRBJ1-4; CDR3nt: TGTGCCAGCAGCATAGGGGGCGAAAAACTGTTTTTT; CDR3aa: CASSIGGEKLFF
abundance: few; v_gene: TRBV7-9; d_gene: -; j_gene: TRBJ2-5; CDR3nt: TGTGCCAGCAGACAACAGGGCTTTAAGACCCAGTACTTC; CDR3aa: CASRQQGFKTQYF
abundance: -; v_gene: TRBV12-3/TRBV12-4; d_gene: TRBD1; j_gene: TRBJ1-1; CDR3nt: TGTGCCAGCAGCCTGGGGAACAGGGGGGAAGCTTTCTTT; CDR3aa: CASSLGNRGEAFF